A selection of T cell receptor beta chains follows, all from one sample in a study of shared clonotypes between healthy human individuals. Measured with immunoSEQ multiplex PCR; TCRdb has only the in-frame clones, and not every one. The repertoire holds 2 million to 2.5 million clones, around 96% seen once, with 1.1% in the top ten. Sequenced input: naive CD8+ T cells sorted from blood. Receptors were obtained from a man aged 18 to 30 in good health. Both conserved end residues are part of each CDR3. Fields, in order: D gene, V gene, clone size, J gene, CDR3 DNA, CDR3 protein. The D gene is left open where the match is weak. The listing skips clone size in some rows; elsewhere it reads once, few, many or a size class.

d_call: -; v_call: TRBV9; clone_size: -; j_call: TRBJ2-7; cdr3_nt: TGTGCCAGCAGCGATGGGGCTCACAGCTCCTACGAGCAGTACTTC; cdr3_aa: CASSDGAHSSYEQYF
d_call: -; v_call: TRBV7-9; clone_size: -; j_call: TRBJ2-7; cdr3_nt: TGTGCCAGCAGCGCGGAGGTATATAGCTCCTACGAGCAGTACTTC; cdr3_aa: CASSAEVYSSYEQYF
d_call: -; v_call: TRBV10-3; clone_size: -; j_call: TRBJ1-1; cdr3_nt: TGTGCCATCAGTGAGCCCTCGGGGGGCGGCACTGAAGCTTTCTTT; cdr3_aa: CAISEPSGGGTEAFF
d_call: -; v_call: TRBV7-6; clone_size: -; j_call: TRBJ2-7; cdr3_nt: TGTGCCAGCAGCCGACACGGAAGCTACGAGCAGTACTTC; cdr3_aa: CASSRHGSYEQYF
d_call: -; v_call: TRBV5-6; clone_size: -; j_call: TRBJ2-7; cdr3_nt: TGTGCCAGCAGCGCTGTCGAGTCCTCCTACGAGCAGTACTTC; cdr3_aa: CASSAVESSYEQYF
d_call: TRBD2; v_call: TRBV10-2; clone_size: -; j_call: TRBJ2-7; cdr3_nt: TGCGCCAGCAGTGAGTCGGGAGGGCCGATCGAGCAGTACTTC; cdr3_aa: CASSESGGPIEQYF
d_call: -; v_call: TRBV21-1; clone_size: once; j_call: TRBJ2-7; cdr3_nt: TGTGCCAGCAGCCATTATGCGGGCTACGAGCAGTACTTC; cdr3_aa: CASSHYAGYEQYF
d_call: TRBD1; v_call: TRBV5-5; clone_size: -; j_call: TRBJ2-3; cdr3_nt: TGTGCCAGCAGCTTGTTAATCCTGACAGGGAAGGAAGATACGCAGTATTTT; cdr3_aa: CASSLLILTGKEDTQYF
d_call: TRBD1; v_call: TRBV4-1; clone_size: -; j_call: TRBJ1-1; cdr3_nt: TGCGCCAGCAGTGTGACAGGGTCCATGAACACTGAAGCTTTCTTT; cdr3_aa: CASSVTGSMNTEAFF
d_call: -; v_call: TRBV28; clone_size: -; j_call: TRBJ2-7; cdr3_nt: TGTGCCAGCAGCACAGGTTGGGAGCAGTACTTC; cdr3_aa: CASSTGWEQYF
d_call: TRBD2; v_call: TRBV11-1; clone_size: -; j_call: TRBJ2-7; cdr3_nt: TGTGCCAGCAGCATGGGACTAGCGGGAGTCTACGAGCAGTACTTC; cdr3_aa: CASSMGLAGVYEQYF
d_call: TRBD1; v_call: TRBV7-9; clone_size: -; j_call: TRBJ1-2; cdr3_nt: TGTGCCAGCAGCTTAGAGGGACAGGGTTACACCTTC; cdr3_aa: CASSLEGQGYTF
d_call: -; v_call: TRBV11-1; clone_size: -; j_call: TRBJ1-4; cdr3_nt: TGTGCCAGCAGCGTTGACCTTAGTGAAAAACTGTTTTTT; cdr3_aa: CASSVDLSEKLFF
d_call: -; v_call: TRBV2; clone_size: -; j_call: TRBJ2-7; cdr3_nt: TGTGCCAGCAGTGGGGACTTTTCCTACGAGCAGTACTTC; cdr3_aa: CASSGDFSYEQYF
d_call: TRBD1; v_call: TRBV9; clone_size: -; j_call: TRBJ1-5; cdr3_nt: TGTGCCAGCAGCCCAGGACAGGGCCCCAATCAGCCCCAGCATTTT; cdr3_aa: CASSPGQGPNQPQHF
d_call: -; v_call: TRBV6-1; clone_size: -; j_call: TRBJ1-5; cdr3_nt: TGTGCCAGCAGTGAATGGGCAGGGAGCAATCAGCCCCAGCATTTT; cdr3_aa: CASSEWAGSNQPQHF
d_call: -; v_call: TRBV9; clone_size: -; j_call: TRBJ1-1; cdr3_nt: TGTGCCAGCAGCAAGGGGGGGACTGAAGCTTTCTTT; cdr3_aa: CASSKGGTEAFF
d_call: TRBD2; v_call: TRBV4-1; clone_size: once; j_call: TRBJ2-7; cdr3_nt: TGCGCCAGCAGCCTCACCCCTGGACTAGCTCTGAACGAGCAGTACTTC; cdr3_aa: CASSLTPGLALNEQYF
d_call: TRBD1; v_call: TRBV28; clone_size: -; j_call: TRBJ1-5; cdr3_nt: TGTGCCAGCAGTTTGGCAGGGGGTAGCAATCAGCCCCAGCATTTT; cdr3_aa: CASSLAGGSNQPQHF
d_call: TRBD2; v_call: TRBV4-2; clone_size: -; j_call: TRBJ2-1; cdr3_nt: TGTGCCAGCAGCCAACGGGGGGGCAATGAGCAGTTCTTC; cdr3_aa: CASSQRGGNEQFF
d_call: -; v_call: TRBV6-1; clone_size: -; j_call: TRBJ1-6; cdr3_nt: TGTGCCAGCAGTGATGGGGGGCCCCTCTTCCATTCACCCCTCCACTTT; cdr3_aa: CASSDGGPLFHSPLHF